The entry below gives a single T cell receptor beta chain sequence along with its context. Its specificity is unknown. This entry comes from a study of blood T cells in healthy people across ages. Study-level points and caveats: Getting older went along with TCR beta diversity per million T cells dropping roughly linearly. TCR beta diversity was tightly associated with the proportion of naive T cells.

The ends were cut back, 0 bases at V and 1 base at J, with 16 bases in the middle. The CDR3 contains 17 residues. The germline V gene has CDR1 MNHEY and CDR2 SMNVEV (reference sequence). The second PCR ran roughly 6 to 12 cycles with a sample-barcoded 5' primer and J-beta primers. In TCRdb, the 5' RACE reads were re-called with MiXCR into one record per CDR3 protein. In the table there are 1.5 million to 2 million distinct CDR3 sequences, about 39% of which are singletons. The source is a human donor in good health. V gene TRBV27 combines with J gene TRBJ2-7, with D unclear. The material sequenced was blood. The DNA for the CDR3 is TGTGCCAGCAGTTTATCGTCCCCTCCTGGACCGTCCTACGAGCAGTACTTC. It encodes CASSLSSPPGPSYEQYF.